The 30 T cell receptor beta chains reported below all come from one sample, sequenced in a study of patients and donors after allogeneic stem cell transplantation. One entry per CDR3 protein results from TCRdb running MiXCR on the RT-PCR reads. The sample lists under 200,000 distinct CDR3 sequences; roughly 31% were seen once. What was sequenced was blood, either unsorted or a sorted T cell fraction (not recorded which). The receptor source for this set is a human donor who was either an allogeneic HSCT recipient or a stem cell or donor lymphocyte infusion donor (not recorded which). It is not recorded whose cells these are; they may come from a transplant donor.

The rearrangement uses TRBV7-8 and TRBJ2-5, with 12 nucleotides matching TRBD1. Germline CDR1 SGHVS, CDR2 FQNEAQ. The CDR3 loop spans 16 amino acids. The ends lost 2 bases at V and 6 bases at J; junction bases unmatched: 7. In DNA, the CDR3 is TGTGCCAGCAGCTTACCGGGACAGGGGGCGCCGAAGACCCAGTACTTC. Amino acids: CASSLPGQGAPKTQYF.

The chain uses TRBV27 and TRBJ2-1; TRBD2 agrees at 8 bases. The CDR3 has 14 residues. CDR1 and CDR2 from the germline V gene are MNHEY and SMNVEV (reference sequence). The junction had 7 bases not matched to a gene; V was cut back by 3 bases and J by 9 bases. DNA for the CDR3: TGTGCCAGCAGTTTTTCTAGGCTAGCGGGTGAGCAGTTCTTC. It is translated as CASSFSRLAGEQFF.

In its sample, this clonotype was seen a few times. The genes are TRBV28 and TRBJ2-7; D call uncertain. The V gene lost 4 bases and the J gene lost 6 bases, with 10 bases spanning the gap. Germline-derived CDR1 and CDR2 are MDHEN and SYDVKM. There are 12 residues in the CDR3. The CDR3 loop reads CASSYPHPEQYF. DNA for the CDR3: TGTGCCAGCAGTTATCCCCACCCCGAGCAGTACTTC.

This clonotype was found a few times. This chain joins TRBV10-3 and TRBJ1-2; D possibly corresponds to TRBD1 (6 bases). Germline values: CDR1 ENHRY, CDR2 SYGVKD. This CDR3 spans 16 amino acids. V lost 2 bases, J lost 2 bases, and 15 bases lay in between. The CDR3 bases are TGTGCCATCAGTGAGCCTAGACAACAGGGAAACTATGGCTACACCTTC. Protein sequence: CAISEPRQQGNYGYTF.

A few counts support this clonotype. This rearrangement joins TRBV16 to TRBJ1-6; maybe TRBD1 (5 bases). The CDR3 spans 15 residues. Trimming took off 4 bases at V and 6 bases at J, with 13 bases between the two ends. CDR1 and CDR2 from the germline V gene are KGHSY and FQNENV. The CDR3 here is CASSPRDSFNSPLHF. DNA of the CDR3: TGTGCCAGCAGCCCTCGGGACTCATTTAATTCACCCCTCCACTTT.

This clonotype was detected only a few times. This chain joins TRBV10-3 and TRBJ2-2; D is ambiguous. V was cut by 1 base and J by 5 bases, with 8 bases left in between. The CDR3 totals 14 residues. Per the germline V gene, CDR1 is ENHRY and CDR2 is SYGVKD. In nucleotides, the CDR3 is TGTGCCATCAGTGAGTGGGCAGATACCGGGGAGCTGTTTTTT. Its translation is CAISEWADTGELFF.

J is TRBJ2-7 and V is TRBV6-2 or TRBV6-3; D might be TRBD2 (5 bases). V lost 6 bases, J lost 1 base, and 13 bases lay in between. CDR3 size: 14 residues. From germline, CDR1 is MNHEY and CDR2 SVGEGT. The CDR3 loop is CASSPFAGSYEQYF. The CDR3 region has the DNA TGTGCCAGCAGCCCCTTTGCGGGTTCCTACGAGCAGTACTTC.

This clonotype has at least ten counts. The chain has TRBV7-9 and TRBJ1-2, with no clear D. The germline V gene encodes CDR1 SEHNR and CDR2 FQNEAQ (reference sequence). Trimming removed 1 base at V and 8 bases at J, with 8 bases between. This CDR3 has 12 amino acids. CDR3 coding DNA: TGTGCCAGCAGCTTAGAGGGAGGAGGCTACACCTTC. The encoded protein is CASSLEGGGYTF.

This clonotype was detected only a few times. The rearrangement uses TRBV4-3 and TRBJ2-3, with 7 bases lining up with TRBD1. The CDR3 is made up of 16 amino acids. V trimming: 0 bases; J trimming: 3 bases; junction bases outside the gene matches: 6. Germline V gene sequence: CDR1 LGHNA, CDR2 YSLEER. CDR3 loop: CASSQDRGWVTDTQYF. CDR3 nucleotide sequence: TGCGCCAGCAGCCAAGACAGGGGGTGGGTAACAGATACGCAGTATTTT.

DNA for the CDR3: TGTGCCAGCTCACCACCGAATCTAGACTCCTACGAGCAGTACTTC. It specifies CASSPPNLDSYEQYF. The chain is built from TRBV18 and TRBJ2-7; D call uncertain. V shed 0 bases and J shed 0 bases, with 9 bases lying between them. Germline CDR1 reads KGHSH; CDR2 reads LQKENI. CDR3 length: 15 amino acids.

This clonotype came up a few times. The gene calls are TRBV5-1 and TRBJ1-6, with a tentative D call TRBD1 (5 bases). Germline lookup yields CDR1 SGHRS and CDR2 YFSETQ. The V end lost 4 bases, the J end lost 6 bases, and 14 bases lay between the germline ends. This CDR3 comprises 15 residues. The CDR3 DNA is TGCGCCAGCAGCCCGGGGACCGCCCTTAATTCACCCCTCCACTTT. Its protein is CASSPGTALNSPLHF.

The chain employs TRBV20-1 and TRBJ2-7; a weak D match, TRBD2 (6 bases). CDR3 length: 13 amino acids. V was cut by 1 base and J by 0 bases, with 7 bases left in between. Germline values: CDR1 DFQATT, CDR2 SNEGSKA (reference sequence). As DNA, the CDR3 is TGCAGTGCTAGAGGGGGGGACTCCTACGAGCAGTACTTC. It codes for CSARGGDSYEQYF.

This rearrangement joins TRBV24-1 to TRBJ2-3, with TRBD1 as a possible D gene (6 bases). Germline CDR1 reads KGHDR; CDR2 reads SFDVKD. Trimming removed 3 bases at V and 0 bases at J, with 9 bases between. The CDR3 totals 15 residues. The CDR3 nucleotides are TGTGCCACCAGTGATCCGGGACATAGCACAGATACGCAGTATTTT. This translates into CATSDPGHSTDTQYF.

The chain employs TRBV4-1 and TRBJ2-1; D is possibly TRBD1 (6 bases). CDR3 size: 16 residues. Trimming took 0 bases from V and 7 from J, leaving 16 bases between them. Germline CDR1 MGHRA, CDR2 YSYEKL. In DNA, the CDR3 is TGCGCCAGCAGCCAAGAAGCTCGACAGGTAATTAATGAGCAGTTCTTC. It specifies CASSQEARQVINEQFF.

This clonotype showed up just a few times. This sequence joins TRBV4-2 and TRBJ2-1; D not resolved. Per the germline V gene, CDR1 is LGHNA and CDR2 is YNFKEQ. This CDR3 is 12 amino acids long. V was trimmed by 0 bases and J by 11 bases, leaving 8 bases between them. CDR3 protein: CASSQEDDQQFF. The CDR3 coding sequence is TGTGCCAGCAGCCAAGAGGACGACCAGCAGTTCTTC.

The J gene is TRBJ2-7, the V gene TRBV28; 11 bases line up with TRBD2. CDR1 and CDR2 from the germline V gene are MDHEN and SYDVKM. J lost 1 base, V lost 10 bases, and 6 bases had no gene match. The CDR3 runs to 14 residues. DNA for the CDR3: TGTGCCACGGAGGGACTAGCGGATTCCTACGAGCAGTACTTC. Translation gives CATEGLADSYEQYF.

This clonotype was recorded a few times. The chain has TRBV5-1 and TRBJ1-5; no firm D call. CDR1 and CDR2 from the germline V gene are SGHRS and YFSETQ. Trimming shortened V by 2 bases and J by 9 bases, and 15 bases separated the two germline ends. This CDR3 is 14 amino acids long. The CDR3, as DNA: TGCGCCAGCAGCTTTGGAGACGGAGATACGCCCCAGCATTTT. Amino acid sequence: CASSFGDGDTPQHF.

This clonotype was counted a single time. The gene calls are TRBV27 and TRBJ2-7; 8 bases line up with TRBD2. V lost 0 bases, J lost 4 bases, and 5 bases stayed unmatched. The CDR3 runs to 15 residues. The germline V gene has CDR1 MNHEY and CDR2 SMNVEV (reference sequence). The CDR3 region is CASSLSTGGTYEQYF. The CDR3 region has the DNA TGTGCCAGCAGTTTATCGACGGGAGGGACTTACGAGCAGTACTTC.

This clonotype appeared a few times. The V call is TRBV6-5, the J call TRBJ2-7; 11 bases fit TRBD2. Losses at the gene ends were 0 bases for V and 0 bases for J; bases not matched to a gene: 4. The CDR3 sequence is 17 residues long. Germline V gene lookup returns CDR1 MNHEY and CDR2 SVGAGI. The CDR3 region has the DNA TGTGCCAGCAGTTACTCTTGGACTAGCGGGCCCTCCTACGAGCAGTACTTC. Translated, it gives CASSYSWTSGPSYEQYF.

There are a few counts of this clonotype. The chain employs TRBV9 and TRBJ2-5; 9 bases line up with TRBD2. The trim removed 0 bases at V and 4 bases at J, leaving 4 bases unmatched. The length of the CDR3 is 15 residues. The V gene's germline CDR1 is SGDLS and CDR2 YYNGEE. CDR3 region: CASSVGSGSVETQYF. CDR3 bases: TGTGCCAGCAGCGTAGGTAGCGGGAGTGTAGAGACCCAGTACTTC.

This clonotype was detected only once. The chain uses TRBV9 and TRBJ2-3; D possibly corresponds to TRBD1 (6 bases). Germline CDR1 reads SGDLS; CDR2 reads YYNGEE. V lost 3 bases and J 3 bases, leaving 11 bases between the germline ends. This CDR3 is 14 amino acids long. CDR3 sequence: CASSARDTTDTQYF. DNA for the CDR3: TGTGCCAGCAGCGCCCGGGACACAACAGATACGCAGTATTTT.

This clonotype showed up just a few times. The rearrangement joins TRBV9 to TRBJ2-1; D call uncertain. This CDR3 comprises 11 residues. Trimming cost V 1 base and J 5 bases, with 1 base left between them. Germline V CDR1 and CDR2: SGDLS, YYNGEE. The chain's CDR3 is CASSVNNEQFF. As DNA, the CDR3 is TGTGCCAGCAGCGTAAACAATGAGCAGTTCTTC.

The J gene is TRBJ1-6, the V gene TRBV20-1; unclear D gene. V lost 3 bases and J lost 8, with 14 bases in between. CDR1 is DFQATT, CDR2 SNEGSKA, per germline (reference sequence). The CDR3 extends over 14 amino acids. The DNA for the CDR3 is TGCAGTGCTAGTTACGGAAAGATCTATTCACCCCTCCACTTT. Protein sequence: CSASYGKIYSPLHF.

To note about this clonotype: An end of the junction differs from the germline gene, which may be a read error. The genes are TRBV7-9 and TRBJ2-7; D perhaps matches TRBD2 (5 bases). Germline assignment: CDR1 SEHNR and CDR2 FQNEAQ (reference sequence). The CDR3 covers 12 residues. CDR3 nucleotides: TGTGCCTGCGCAGCTAGCCACTACGGGCAGTACTTC. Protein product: CACAASHYGQYF.

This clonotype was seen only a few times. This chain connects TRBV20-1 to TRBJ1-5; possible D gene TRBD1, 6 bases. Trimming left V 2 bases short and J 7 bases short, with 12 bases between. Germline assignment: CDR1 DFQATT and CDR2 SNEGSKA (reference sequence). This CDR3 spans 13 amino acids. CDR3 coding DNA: TGCAGTGCTAGAAAACAGGGACGGCAGCCCCAGCATTTT. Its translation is CSARKQGRQPQHF.

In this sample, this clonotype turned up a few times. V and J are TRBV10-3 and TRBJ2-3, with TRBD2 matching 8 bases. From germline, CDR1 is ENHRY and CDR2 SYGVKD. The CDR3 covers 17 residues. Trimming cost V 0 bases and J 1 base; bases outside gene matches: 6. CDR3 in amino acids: CAISESRREAGTDTQYF. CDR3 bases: TGTGCCATCAGTGAGTCAAGGCGGGAGGCCGGCACAGATACGCAGTATTTT.

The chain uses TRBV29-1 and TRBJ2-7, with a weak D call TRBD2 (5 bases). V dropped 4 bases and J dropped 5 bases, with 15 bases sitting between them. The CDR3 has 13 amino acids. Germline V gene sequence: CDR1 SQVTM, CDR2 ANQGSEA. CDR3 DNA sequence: TGCAGCGTTGGCGGTTTATTGAGGGACGAGCAGTACTTC. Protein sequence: CSVGGLLRDEQYF.

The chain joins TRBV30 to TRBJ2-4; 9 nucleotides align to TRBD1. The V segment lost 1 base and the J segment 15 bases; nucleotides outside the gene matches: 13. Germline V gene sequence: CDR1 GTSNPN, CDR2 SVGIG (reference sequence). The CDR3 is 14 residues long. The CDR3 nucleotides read TGTGCCTGGAGTGCAGCGGGACAGGGCGGTTTAAGGTACTTC. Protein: CAWSAAGQGGLRYF.

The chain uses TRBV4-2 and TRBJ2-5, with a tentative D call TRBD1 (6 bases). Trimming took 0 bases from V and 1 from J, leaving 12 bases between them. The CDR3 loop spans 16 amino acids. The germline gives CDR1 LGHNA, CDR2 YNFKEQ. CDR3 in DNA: TGTGCCAGCAGCCAAGAAGGCAGGGGCCCCCAAGAGACCCAGTACTTC. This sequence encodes CASSQEGRGPQETQYF.

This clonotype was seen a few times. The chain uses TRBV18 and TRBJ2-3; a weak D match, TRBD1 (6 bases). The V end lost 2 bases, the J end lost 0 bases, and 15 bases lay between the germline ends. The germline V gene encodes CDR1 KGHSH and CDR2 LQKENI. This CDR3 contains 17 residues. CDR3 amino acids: CASSPTPATGSTDTQYF. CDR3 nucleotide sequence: TGTGCCAGCTCACCAACGCCCGCGACAGGAAGCACAGATACGCAGTATTTT.